The 4 T cell receptor beta chains below were found in one sample sequenced in a study of cytomegalovirus exposure and HLA in healthy donors (dated by TCRdb to the late 2010s). The library came from the immunoSEQ multiplex PCR assay. A mixture of 60 forward primers for TCR Vbeta segments and 13 reverse primers for TCR Jbeta segments was used in the multiplex PCR. TCRdb limited this immuneACCESS table to in-frame rearrangements with V and J called. A share of clones is missing; checked studies link under half to unresolved V genes, and the rest is unexplained. This sample holds 150,000 or so clones; 60% to 80% were observed only once. 10% to 12% of the sample is in the top ten clones. The sequenced sample was PBMCs. The receptors derive from a man younger than 30 in good health and CMV-seropositive.

V gene TRBV7-3 combines with J gene TRBJ2-1; 7 nucleotides line up with TRBD2. Germline loops: CDR1 SGHTA, CDR2 FQGTGA. This CDR3 is 15 amino acids long. V trimming: 1 base; J trimming: 7 bases; junction bases outside the gene matches: 7. In DNA, the CDR3 is TGTGCCAGCAGCTTAAGCGGGAGCCGGGGGAATGAGCAGTTCTTC. This translates into CASSLSGSRGNEQFF.

Only one count was recorded for this clone. The chain links TRBV9 to TRBJ2-7, with 10 bases that match TRBD1. This CDR3 comprises 13 residues. V was clipped by 4 bases and J by 7 bases; unmatched bases: 5. Germline V gives CDR1 SGDLS, CDR2 YYNGEE. The CDR3 DNA is TGTGCCAGCAGCCCAGGACAGGGGGGAGAGCAGTACTTC. Translated, it gives CASSPGQGGEQYF.

This chain joins TRBV18 and TRBJ2-1, with TRBD1 matching over 8 bases. CDR1 KGHSH and CDR2 LQKENI come from the germline V gene. CDR3 length: 16 residues. V was pared by 0 bases and J by 1 base, with 2 bases of the junction left unmatched. The CDR3 spells CASSPPDRASYNEQFF. The CDR3 nucleotides are TGTGCCAGCTCACCACCGGACAGGGCTTCCTACAATGAGCAGTTCTTC.

This clone was detected a few times. The J gene is TRBJ2-1, the V gene TRBV29-1, with 15 bases identical to TRBD2. The CDR3 contains 19 residues. Germline V CDR1 and CDR2: SQVTM, ANQGSEA. V trimming: 7 bases; J trimming: 1 base; junction bases outside the gene matches: 14. The CDR3 DNA reads TGCAGCGCCTGGCCGGCCGGGACTAGCGGGAGGATATCCTACAATGAGCAGTTCTTC. Translation: CSAWPAGTSGRISYNEQFF.